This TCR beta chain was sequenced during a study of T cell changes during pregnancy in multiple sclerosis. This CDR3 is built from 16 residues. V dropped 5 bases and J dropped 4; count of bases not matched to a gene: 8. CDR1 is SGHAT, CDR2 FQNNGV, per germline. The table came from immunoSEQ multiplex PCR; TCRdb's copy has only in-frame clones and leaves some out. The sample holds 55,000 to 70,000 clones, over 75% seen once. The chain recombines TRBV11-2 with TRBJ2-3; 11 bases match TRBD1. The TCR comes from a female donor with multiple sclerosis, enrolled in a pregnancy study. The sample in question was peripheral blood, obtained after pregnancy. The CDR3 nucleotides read TGTGCCAGCAGCACCCTCGGACAGGGGGCTTCAGATACGCAGTATTTT. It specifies CASSTLGQGASDTQYF.